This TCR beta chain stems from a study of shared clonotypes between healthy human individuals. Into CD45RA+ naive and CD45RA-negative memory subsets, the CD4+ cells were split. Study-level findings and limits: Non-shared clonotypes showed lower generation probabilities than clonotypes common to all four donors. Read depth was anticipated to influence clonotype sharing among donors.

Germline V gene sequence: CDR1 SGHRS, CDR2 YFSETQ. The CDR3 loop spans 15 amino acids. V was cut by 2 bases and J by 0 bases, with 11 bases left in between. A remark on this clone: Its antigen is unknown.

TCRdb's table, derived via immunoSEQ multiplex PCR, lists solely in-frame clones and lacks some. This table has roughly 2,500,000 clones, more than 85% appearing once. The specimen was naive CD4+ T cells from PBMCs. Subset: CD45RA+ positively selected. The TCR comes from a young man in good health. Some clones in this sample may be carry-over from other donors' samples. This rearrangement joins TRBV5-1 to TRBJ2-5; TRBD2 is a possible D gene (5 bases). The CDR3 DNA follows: TGCGCCAGCAGCTTCCCGACGGGGTACCAAGAGACCCAGTACTTC. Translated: CASSFPTGYQETQYF.